This T cell receptor (beta chain) was obtained from a study of metastatic and nonmetastatic thyroid tumors. Study conclusions and caveats: According to reports, the diversity of TCR beta was significantly higher in malignant thyroid tumors than in benign nodules, and this held in both blood and tumor samples.

TCRdb re-analyzed the PCR reads through MiXCR. The sample has just under 9,500 clones; approximately 31% are singletons. CDR1 is SNHLY, CDR2 FYNNEI, per germline. CDR3 length: 14 amino acids. After removal of 4 bases from V and 7 bases from J, the junction contained 6 bases not matched to a gene. This clone was observed a few times. Its antigen is not identified. Thyroid surgery took place with no prior treatment in any patient. This TCR was sampled from a female donor with papillary thyroid cancer or a benign thyroid nodule (not recorded which). Some clones in this sample may be carry-over from other donors' samples. Sequenced: adjacent normal tissue. The chain has TRBV2 and TRBJ2-2; 7 bases line up with TRBD2. In DNA, the CDR3 is TGTGCCAGCAGTGGGCCGGGGGGTGACGGGGAGCTGTTTTTT. It specifies CASSGPGGDGELFF. Looking up the rest from reference TRBV2 and TRBJ2-2 gives the full variable domain: EPEVTQTPSHQVTQMGQEVILRCVPISNHLYFYWYRQILGQKVEFLVSFYNNEISEKSEIFDDQFSVERPDGSNFTLKIRSTKLEDSAMYFCASSGPGGDGELFFGEGSRLTVL.